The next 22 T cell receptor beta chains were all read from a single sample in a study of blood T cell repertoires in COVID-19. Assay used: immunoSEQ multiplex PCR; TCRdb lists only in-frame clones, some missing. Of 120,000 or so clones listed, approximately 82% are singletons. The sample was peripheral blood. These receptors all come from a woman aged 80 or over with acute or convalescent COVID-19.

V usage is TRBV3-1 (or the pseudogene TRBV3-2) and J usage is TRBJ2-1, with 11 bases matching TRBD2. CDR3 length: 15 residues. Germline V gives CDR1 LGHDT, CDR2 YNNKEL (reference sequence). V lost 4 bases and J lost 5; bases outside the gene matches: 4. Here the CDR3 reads CASSLGTSGNNEQFF. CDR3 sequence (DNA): TGTGCCAGCAGCCTAGGGACTAGCGGAAACAATGAGCAGTTCTTC.

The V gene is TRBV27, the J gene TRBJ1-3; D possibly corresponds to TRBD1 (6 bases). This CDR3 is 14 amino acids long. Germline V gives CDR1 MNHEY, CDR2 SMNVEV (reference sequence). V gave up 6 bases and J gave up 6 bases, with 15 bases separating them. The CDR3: CASRAWGGANTIYF. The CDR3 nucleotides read TGTGCCAGCAGAGCGTGGGGGGGCGCAAACACCATATATTTT.

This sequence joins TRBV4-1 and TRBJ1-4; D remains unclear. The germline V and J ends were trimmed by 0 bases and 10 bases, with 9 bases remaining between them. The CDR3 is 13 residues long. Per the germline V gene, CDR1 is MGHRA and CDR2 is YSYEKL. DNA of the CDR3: TGCGCCAGCAGCCAAGATCGTTTCGGAAAACTGTTTTTT. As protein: CASSQDRFGKLFF.

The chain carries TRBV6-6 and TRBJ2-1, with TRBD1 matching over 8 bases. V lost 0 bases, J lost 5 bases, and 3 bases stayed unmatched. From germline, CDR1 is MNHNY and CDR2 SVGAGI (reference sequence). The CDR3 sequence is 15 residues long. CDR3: CASSYSGQGNNEQFF. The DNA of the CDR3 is TGTGCCAGCAGTTACTCCGGACAGGGAAACAATGAGCAGTTCTTC.

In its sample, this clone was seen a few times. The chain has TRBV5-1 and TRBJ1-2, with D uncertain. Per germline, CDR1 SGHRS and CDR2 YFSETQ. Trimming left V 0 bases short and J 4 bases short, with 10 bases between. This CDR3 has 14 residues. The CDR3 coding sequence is TGCGCCAGCAGCTTGGGCCCGGGTACCTATGGCTACACCTTC. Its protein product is CASSLGPGTYGYTF. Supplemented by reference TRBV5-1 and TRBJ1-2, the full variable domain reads KAGVTQTPRYLIKTRGQQVTLSCSPISGHRSVSWYQQTPGQGLQFLFEYFSETQRNKGNFPGRFSGRQFSNSRSEMNVSTLELGDSALYLCASSLGPGTYGYTFGSGTRLTVV.

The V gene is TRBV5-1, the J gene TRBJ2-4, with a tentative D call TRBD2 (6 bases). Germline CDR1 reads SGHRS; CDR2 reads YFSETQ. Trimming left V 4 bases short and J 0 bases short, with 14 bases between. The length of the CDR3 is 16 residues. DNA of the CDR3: TGCGCCAGCAGCCGGACGGGGGTTCTAGCCAAAAACATTCAGTACTTC. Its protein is CASSRTGVLAKNIQYF.

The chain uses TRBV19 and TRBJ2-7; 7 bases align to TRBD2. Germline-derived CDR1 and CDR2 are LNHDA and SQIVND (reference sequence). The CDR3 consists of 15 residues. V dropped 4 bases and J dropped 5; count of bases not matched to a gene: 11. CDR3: CASSNWREGRHEQYF. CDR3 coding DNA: TGTGCCAGTAGTAATTGGAGGGAGGGCCGCCACGAGCAGTACTTC. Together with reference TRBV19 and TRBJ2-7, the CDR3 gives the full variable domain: DGGITQSPKYLFRKEGQNVTLSCEQNLNHDAMYWYRQDPGQGLRLIYYSQIVNDFQKGDIAEGYSVSREKKESFPLTVTSAQKNPTAFYLCASSNWREGRHEQYFGPGTRLTVT.

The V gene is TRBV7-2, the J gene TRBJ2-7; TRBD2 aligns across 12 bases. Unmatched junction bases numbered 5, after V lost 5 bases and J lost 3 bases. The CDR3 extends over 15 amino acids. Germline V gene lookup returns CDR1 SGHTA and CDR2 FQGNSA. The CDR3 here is CASSPGLAGIYEQYF. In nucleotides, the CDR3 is TGTGCCAGCAGCCCTGGACTAGCGGGGATCTACGAGCAGTACTTC.

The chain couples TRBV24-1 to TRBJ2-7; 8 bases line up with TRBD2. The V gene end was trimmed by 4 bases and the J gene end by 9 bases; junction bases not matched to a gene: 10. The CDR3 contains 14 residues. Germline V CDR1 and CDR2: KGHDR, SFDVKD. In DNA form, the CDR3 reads TGTGCCACCAGTGACCCCGGGAGGGACTTTGGGCAGTACTTC. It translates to CATSDPGRDFGQYF.

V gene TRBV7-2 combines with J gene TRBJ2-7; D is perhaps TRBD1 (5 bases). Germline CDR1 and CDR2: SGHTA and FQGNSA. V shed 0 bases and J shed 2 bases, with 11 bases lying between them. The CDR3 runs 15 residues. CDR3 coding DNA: TGTGCCAGCAGCTTAGCCCCGACAGCGACCTACGAGCAGTACTTC. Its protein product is CASSLAPTATYEQYF.

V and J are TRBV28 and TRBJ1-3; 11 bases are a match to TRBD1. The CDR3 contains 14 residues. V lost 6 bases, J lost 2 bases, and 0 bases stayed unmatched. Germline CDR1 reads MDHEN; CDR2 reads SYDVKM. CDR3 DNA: TGTGCCAGCAGGGGACAGGGGGCTGGAAACACCATATATTTT. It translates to CASRGQGAGNTIYF.

The CDR3 nucleotides are TGTGCCAGTAGTATAGACCAGGGAAACTATGGCTACACCTTC. Translating gives CASSIDQGNYGYTF. The chain links TRBV19 to TRBJ1-2; D perhaps matches TRBD1 (5 bases). Trimming pared 0 bases from V and 2 bases from J, leaving 7 bases between. The CDR3 has 14 amino acids. The germline gives CDR1 LNHDA, CDR2 SQIVND (reference sequence). Drawing the rest from reference TRBV19 and TRBJ1-2, the complete variable domain is DGGITQSPKYLFRKEGQNVTLSCEQNLNHDAMYWYRQDPGQGLRLIYYSQIVNDFQKGDIAEGYSVSREKKESFPLTVTSAQKNPTAFYLCASSIDQGNYGYTFGSGTRLTVV.

The DNA of the CDR3 is TGTGCCAGCAGTTACGGGTCACTGGTCACCGGGGAGCTGTTTTTT. This encodes CASSYGSLVTGELFF. V usage is TRBV28 and J usage is TRBJ2-2; D is unclear. Germline assignment: CDR1 MDHEN and CDR2 SYDVKM. Trimming left V 4 bases short and J 4 bases short, with 13 bases between. The CDR3 is 15 amino acids. Supplemented by reference TRBV28 and TRBJ2-2, the full variable domain reads DVKVTQSSRYLVKRTGEKVFLECVQDMDHENMFWYRQDPGLGLRLIYFSYDVKMKEKGDIPEGYSVSREKKERFSLILESASTNQTSMYLCASSYGSLVTGELFFGEGSRLTVL.

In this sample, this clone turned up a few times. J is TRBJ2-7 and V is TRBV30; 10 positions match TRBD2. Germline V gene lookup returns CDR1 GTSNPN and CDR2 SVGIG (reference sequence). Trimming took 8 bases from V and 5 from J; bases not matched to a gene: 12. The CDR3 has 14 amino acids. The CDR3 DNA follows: TGTGCCAGCGGGAGGGCCGAAAAAGTAGACGAGCAGTACTTC. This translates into CASGRAEKVDEQYF.

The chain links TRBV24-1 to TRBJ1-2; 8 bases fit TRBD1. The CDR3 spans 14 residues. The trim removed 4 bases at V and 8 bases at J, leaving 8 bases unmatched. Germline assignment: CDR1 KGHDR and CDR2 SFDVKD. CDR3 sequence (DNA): TGTGCCACCAGTGAACCTGACAGGGGCTGGGGCTACACCTTC. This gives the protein CATSEPDRGWGYTF.

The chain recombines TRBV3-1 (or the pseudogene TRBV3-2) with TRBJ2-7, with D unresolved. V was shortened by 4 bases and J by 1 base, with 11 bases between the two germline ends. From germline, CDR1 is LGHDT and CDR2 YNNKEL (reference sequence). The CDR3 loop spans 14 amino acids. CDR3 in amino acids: CASSPPGTSYEQYF. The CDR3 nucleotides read TGTGCCAGCAGCCCCCCAGGTACATCCTACGAGCAGTACTTC.

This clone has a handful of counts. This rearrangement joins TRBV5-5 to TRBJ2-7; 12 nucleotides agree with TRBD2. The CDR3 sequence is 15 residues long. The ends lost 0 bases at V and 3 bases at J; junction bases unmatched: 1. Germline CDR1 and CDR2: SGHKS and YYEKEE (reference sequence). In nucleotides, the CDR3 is TGTGCCAGCAGCTTGGCTAGCGGGAGGGTCTACGAGCAGTACTTC. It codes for CASSLASGRVYEQYF.

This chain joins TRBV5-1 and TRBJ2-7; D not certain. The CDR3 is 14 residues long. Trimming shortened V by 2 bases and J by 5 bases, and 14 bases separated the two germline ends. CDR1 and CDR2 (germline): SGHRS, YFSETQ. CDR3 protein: CASSLWSAANEQYF. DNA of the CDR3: TGCGCCAGCAGCTTATGGAGCGCCGCTAACGAGCAGTACTTC.

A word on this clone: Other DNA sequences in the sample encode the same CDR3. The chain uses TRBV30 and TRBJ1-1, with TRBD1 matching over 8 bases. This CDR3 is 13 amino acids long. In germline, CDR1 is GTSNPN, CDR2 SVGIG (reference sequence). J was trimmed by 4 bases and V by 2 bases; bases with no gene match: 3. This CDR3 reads CAWSYTGGTEAFF. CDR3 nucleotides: TGTGCCTGGAGTTATACAGGGGGCACTGAAGCTTTCTTT.

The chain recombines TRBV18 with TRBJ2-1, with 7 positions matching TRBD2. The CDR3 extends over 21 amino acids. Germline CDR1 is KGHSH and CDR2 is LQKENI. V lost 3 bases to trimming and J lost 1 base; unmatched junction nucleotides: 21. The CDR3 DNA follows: TGTGCCAGCTCACCCCTCAGTAGGGCGGGATCAGCGGGAAGGTCCTACAATGAGCAGTTCTTC. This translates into CASSPLSRAGSAGRSYNEQFF.

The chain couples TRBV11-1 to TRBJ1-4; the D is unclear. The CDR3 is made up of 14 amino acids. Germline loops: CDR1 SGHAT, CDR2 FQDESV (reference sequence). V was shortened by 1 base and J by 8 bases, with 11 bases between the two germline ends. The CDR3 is CASSLDGVAEKLFF. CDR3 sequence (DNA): TGTGCCAGCAGCTTAGACGGGGTCGCAGAAAAACTGTTTTTT.

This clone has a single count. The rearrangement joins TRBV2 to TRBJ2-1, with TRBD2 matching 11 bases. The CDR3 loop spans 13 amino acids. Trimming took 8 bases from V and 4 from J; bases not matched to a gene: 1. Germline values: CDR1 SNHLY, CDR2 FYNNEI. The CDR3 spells CASGLAGYNEQFF. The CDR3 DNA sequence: TGTGCCAGCGGACTAGCGGGTTACAATGAGCAGTTCTTC.